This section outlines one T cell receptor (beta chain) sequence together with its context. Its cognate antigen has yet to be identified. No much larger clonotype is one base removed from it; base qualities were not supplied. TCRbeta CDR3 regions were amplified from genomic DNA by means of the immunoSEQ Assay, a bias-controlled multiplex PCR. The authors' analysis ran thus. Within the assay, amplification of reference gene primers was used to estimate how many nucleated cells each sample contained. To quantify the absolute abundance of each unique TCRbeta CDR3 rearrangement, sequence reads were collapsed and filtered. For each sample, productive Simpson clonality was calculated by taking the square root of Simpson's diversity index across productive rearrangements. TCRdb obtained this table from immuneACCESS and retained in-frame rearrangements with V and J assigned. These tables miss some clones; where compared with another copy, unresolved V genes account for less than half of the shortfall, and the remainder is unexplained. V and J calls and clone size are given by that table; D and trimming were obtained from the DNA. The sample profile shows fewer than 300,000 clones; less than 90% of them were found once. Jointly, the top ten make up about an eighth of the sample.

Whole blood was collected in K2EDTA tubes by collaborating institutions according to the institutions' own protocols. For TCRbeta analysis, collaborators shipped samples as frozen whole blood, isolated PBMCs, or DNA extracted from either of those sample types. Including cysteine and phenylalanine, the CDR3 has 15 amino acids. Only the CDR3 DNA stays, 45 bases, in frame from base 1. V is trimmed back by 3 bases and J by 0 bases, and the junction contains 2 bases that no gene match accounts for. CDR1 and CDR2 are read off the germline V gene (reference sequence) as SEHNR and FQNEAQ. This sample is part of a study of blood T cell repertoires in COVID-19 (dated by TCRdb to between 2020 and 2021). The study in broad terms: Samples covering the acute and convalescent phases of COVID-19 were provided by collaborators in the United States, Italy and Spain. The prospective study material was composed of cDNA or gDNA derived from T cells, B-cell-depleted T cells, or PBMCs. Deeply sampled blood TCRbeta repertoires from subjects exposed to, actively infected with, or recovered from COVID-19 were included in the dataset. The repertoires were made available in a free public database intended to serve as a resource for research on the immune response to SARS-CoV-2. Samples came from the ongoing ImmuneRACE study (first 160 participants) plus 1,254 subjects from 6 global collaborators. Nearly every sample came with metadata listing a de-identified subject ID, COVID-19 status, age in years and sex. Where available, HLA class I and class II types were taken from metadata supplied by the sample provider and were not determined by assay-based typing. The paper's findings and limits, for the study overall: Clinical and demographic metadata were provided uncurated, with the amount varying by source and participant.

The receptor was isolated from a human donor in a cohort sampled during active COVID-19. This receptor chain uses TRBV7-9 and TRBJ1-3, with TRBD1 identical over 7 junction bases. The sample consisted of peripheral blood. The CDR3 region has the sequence CASSFTGASGNTIYF. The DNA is TGTGCCAGCAGCTTTACAGGGGCCTCTGGAAACACCATATATTTT.